The 29 T cell receptor beta chains below were found in one sample sequenced in a study of blood T cell repertoires in COVID-19. Data came from immunoSEQ multiplex PCR; TCRdb stores just in-frame clones and leaves some out. This sample yields hundreds of thousands of clones, of which roughly nine tenths are seen a single time; 3.1% belongs to the top ten. Sequencing input: PBMCs or T cells enriched from blood (not recorded which). The receptors originated from a woman aged 45 to 65 in a cohort exposed to, infected with or recovered from COVID-19 (not recorded which).

The chain couples TRBV6-2 or TRBV6-3 to TRBJ2-7, with D maybe TRBD1 (5 bases). The CDR3 extends over 14 amino acids. V was clipped by 0 bases and J by 3 bases, with 9 bases between them. Germline lookup yields CDR1 MNHEY and CDR2 SVGEGT. The CDR3 nucleotides are TGTGCCAGCAGTTACTCCACAGGCGTCTACGAGCAGTACTTC. Translation gives CASSYSTGVYEQYF.

This chain connects TRBV9 to TRBJ2-3; perhaps TRBD2 as D (7 bases). CDR3 length: 14 amino acids. Trimming removed 7 bases from V and 4 bases from J, with 16 bases in between. CDR1 is SGDLS, CDR2 YYNGEE, per germline. The CDR3 is CASRKSGGPDTQYF. The CDR3 DNA sequence: TGTGCCAGCCGAAAGTCGGGGGGCCCAGATACGCAGTATTTT.

V and J are TRBV11-3 and TRBJ2-5; 9 bases agree with TRBD2. Trimming cost V 1 base and J 2 bases; bases outside gene matches: 8. There are 17 residues in the CDR3. Germline loops: CDR1 SGHNT, CDR2 YENEEA. The CDR3: CASSLGRAGGVQETQYF. CDR3 DNA sequence: TGTGCCAGCAGCTTAGGACGGGCGGGGGGGGTTCAAGAGACCCAGTACTTC.

This rearrangement joins TRBV19 to TRBJ2-1; the match to TRBD1 covers 8 bases. Germline CDR1 reads LNHDA; CDR2 reads SQIVND (reference sequence). The CDR3 is 15 residues long. Germline trimming cut 1 base from V and 5 bases from J; bases unmatched to any gene: 4. The CDR3 loop is CASSIADRGNNEQFF. CDR3 coding DNA: TGTGCCAGTAGTATAGCCGACAGGGGCAACAATGAGCAGTTCTTC.

The rearrangement joins TRBV28 to TRBJ1-1, with D unclear. The CDR3 loop spans 13 amino acids. Trimming pared 6 bases from V and 5 bases from J, leaving 13 bases between. The germline V gene has CDR1 MDHEN and CDR2 SYDVKM. For the CDR3, the DNA is TGTGCCAGCAGGTCAAGCCTGTTTACTGAAGCTTTCTTT. The encoded protein is CASRSSLFTEAFF.

V usage is TRBV6-5 and J usage is TRBJ2-1; D possibly corresponds to TRBD2 (6 bases). Trimming stripped 5 bases from V and 5 bases from J, with 16 bases between. Per the germline V gene, CDR1 is MNHEY and CDR2 is SVGAGI. The CDR3 extends over 15 amino acids. CDR3 loop: CASSPQGGAHNEQFF. The CDR3 nucleotides read TGTGCCAGCAGTCCCCAGGGCGGGGCCCACAATGAGCAGTTCTTC.

The rearrangement uses TRBV14 and TRBJ2-7, with D maybe TRBD1 (6 bases). The CDR3 runs to 15 residues. Germline assignment: CDR1 SGHDN and CDR2 FVKESK. V lost 3 bases and J 3 bases, leaving 15 bases between the germline ends. Here the CDR3 DNA reads TGTGCCAGCAGCCAGAGGACAGCCGACCACTACGAGCAGTACTTC. Its protein is CASSQRTADHYEQYF.

The CDR3 region is CASSSSLYRDRGYNEQFF. For the CDR3, the DNA is TGTGCCAGCAGCTCGAGTCTGTACCGGGACAGGGGTTACAATGAGCAGTTCTTC. V is TRBV7-3 and J is TRBJ2-1, with TRBD1 matching 10 bases. The CDR3 consists of 18 residues. Trimming at V came to 4 bases and at J to 4 bases, leaving 13 bases not matched to a gene. Germline V gene lookup returns CDR1 SGHTA and CDR2 FQGTGA.

This sequence joins TRBV25-1 and TRBJ1-6, with TRBD1 matching over 9 bases. V lost 2 bases and J lost 5; bases outside the gene matches: 7. CDR1 is MGHDK and CDR2 is SYGVNS in the germline V gene. This CDR3 comprises 17 residues. The CDR3 protein is CASSEAGTGFDNSPLHF. Written as DNA, the CDR3 is TGTGCCAGCAGTGAAGCCGGGACAGGGTTTGATAATTCACCCCTCCACTTT.

The V call is TRBV5-6, the J call TRBJ1-6, with TRBD1 as a possible D gene (5 bases). This CDR3 region has 13 residues. V shed 0 bases and J shed 7 bases, with 5 bases lying between them. CDR1 is SGHDT, CDR2 YYEEEE, per germline. CDR3 nucleotides: TGTGCCAGCAGCTTGGACAGGAATTCACCCCTCCACTTT. Its translation is CASSLDRNSPLHF.

The rearrangement uses TRBV2 and TRBJ1-3; tentative D call: TRBD1 (6 bases). The germline gives CDR1 SNHLY, CDR2 FYNNEI. The CDR3 loop spans 14 amino acids. V lost 6 bases and J lost 7, with 16 bases in between. The CDR3 here is CASSVQGRENTIYF. The DNA for the CDR3 is TGTGCCAGCAGCGTACAGGGACGAGAGAACACCATATATTTT.

The genes are TRBV7-9 and TRBJ2-1; maybe TRBD2 (5 bases). CDR1 is SEHNR, CDR2 FQNEAQ, per germline (reference sequence). The CDR3 spans 13 residues. Between the trimmed V and J ends, which lost 7 bases and 8 bases, there was a span of 15 bases. DNA for the CDR3: TGTGCCAGCACCTATTATGGGAGTCATGAGCAGTTCTTC. Protein: CASTYYGSHEQFF.

The chain links TRBV6-5 to TRBJ2-7, with D uncertain. This CDR3 is 14 amino acids long. The germline V and J ends were trimmed by 6 bases and 0 bases, with 12 bases remaining between them. CDR1 MNHEY and CDR2 SVGAGI come from the germline V gene. The CDR3 loop reads CASSRLRSSYEQYF. DNA for the CDR3: TGTGCCAGCAGCCGACTGAGAAGCTCCTACGAGCAGTACTTC.

V and J are TRBV28 and TRBJ1-6; 12 nucleotides line up with TRBD1. Germline-derived CDR1 and CDR2 are MDHEN and SYDVKM. V trimming: 2 bases; J trimming: 14 bases; junction bases outside the gene matches: 7. CDR3 size: 15 residues. The CDR3 nucleotides read TGTGCCAGCAGTTTAGGGACAGGGGGCAGTAGGGCCCTCCACTTT. It is translated as CASSLGTGGSRALHF.

The chain is built from TRBV5-4 and TRBJ2-3; TRBD2 agrees at 8 bases. There are 16 residues in the CDR3. The germline V gene has CDR1 SGHNT and CDR2 YYREEE (reference sequence). Germline trimming cut 0 bases from V and 8 bases from J; bases unmatched to any gene: 11. The CDR3 DNA reads TGTGCCAGCAGCTTGGCTTCCGCGGGGGGTGTGGGTACGCAGTATTTT. This gives the protein CASSLASAGGVGTQYF. The complete variable domain, with remaining parts taken from reference TRBV5-4 and TRBJ2-3, reads ETGVTQSPTHLIKTRGQQVTLRCSSQSGHNTVSWYQQALGQGPQFIFQYYREEENGRGNFPPRFSGLQFPNYSSELNVNALELDDSALYLCASSLASAGGVGTQYFGPGTRLTVL.

DNA of the CDR3: TGTGCCAGCAGCCGGACAGGGGTGGATCAGCCCCAGCATTTT. This codes for CASSRTGVDQPQHF. This chain joins TRBV7-9 and TRBJ1-5, with 9 nucleotides matching TRBD1. CDR1 and CDR2 (germline): SEHNR, FQNEAQ (reference sequence). The CDR3 covers 14 residues. V trimming: 5 bases; J trimming: 5 bases; junction bases outside the gene matches: 4.

J is TRBJ2-7 and V is TRBV10-3; D unresolved. The CDR3 has 15 amino acids. Trimming left V 4 bases short and J 8 bases short, with 21 bases between. Germline loops: CDR1 ENHRY, CDR2 SYGVKD. The CDR3 bases are TGTGCCATCAGTGCCCCCCCCGCCGACGTAGACAAGCAGTACTTC. As protein: CAISAPPADVDKQYF.

This chain joins TRBV5-8 and TRBJ2-5; a weak D match, TRBD1 (6 bases). The CDR3 is made up of 15 amino acids. Germline assignment: CDR1 SGHTS and CDR2 YDEGEE. V was pared by 0 bases and J by 5 bases, with 14 bases between. The CDR3, as DNA: TGTGCCAGCAGCTTGGATCAGGGGATATGGGAGACCCAGTACTTC. Translation: CASSLDQGIWETQYF. Drawing the rest from reference TRBV5-8 and TRBJ2-5, the complete variable domain is EAGVTQSPTHLIKTRGQQATLRCSPISGHTSVYWYQQALGLGLQFLLWYDEGEERNRGNFPPRFSGRQFPNYSSELNVNALELEDSALYLCASSLDQGIWETQYFGPGTRLLVL.

V and J are TRBV27 and TRBJ1-5, with TRBD1 identical over 11 bases. Germline V gene data show CDR1 as MNHEY and CDR2 as SMNVEV (reference sequence). The CDR3 spans 15 residues. V lost 6 bases and J lost 4; bases outside the gene matches: 5. The CDR3 sequence is CASRRDRGENQPQHF. The CDR3 DNA is TGTGCCAGCAGGAGGGACAGGGGGGAAAATCAGCCCCAGCATTTT.

The rearrangement links TRBV11-3 to TRBJ1-1; D gene unclear. CDR1 and CDR2 from the germline V gene are SGHNT and YENEEA. Trimming cost V 1 base and J 4 bases, with 13 bases left between them. The length of the CDR3 is 15 residues. CDR3 in amino acids: CASSLGPGRVTEAFF. In DNA form, the CDR3 reads TGTGCCAGCAGCTTAGGGCCGGGGAGGGTCACTGAAGCTTTCTTT.

The V call is TRBV5-8, the J call TRBJ1-5; no clear D. Germline CDR1 is SGHTS and CDR2 is YDEGEE. V gave up 1 base and J gave up 6 bases, with 8 bases separating them. The CDR3 runs to 13 residues. CDR3 DNA: TGTGCCAGCAGCTTGACAGAGACTCAGCCCCAGCATTTT. Its translation is CASSLTETQPQHF. The full variable domain, in which reference TRBV5-8 and TRBJ1-5 provide the parts outside the CDR3, is EAGVTQSPTHLIKTRGQQATLRCSPISGHTSVYWYQQALGLGLQFLLWYDEGEERNRGNFPPRFSGRQFPNYSSELNVNALELEDSALYLCASSLTETQPQHFGDGTRLSIL.

V and J are TRBV7-9 and TRBJ1-2; 8 positions agree with TRBD1. V lost 2 bases to trimming and J lost 8 bases; unmatched junction nucleotides: 10. The CDR3 runs to 15 residues. Germline CDR1 and CDR2: SEHNR and FQNEAQ (reference sequence). The DNA for the CDR3 is TGTGCCAGCAGCTTACCCGGACAGGGTACTACAGGCTACACCTTC. Amino acids: CASSLPGQGTTGYTF.

V and J are TRBV7-2 and TRBJ1-5; D is perhaps TRBD1 (5 bases). Trimming left V 5 bases short and J 5 bases short, with 16 bases between. The germline V gene has CDR1 SGHTA and CDR2 FQGNSA. This CDR3 has 15 amino acids. CDR3 nucleotide sequence: TGTGCCAGCAGCCTAGGGTGGGGGGGAGATCAGCCCCAGCATTTT. Translated: CASSLGWGGDQPQHF.

The rearrangement joins TRBV7-6 to TRBJ2-7; D might be TRBD1 (5 bases). Germline assignment: CDR1 SGHVS and CDR2 FNYEAQ. The CDR3 runs 15 residues. V lost 1 base and J lost 6, with 16 bases in between. DNA of the CDR3: TGTGCCAGCAGCTTAGATAGGGGCGCGGATGCCGAGCAGTACTTC. It encodes CASSLDRGADAEQYF.

Note on this clone: Within the sample, other DNA sequences also encode this same CDR3. The CDR3 loop is CASSLGQANTEAFF. CDR3 sequence (DNA): TGTGCCAGCAGCCTCGGACAGGCGAACACTGAAGCTTTCTTT. The J gene is TRBJ1-1, the V gene TRBV7-2; 7 positions agree with TRBD1. Germline loops: CDR1 SGHTA, CDR2 FQGNSA. V lost 5 bases, J lost 1 base, and 4 bases stayed unmatched. This CDR3 contains 14 residues.

A single count supports this clone. The chain employs TRBV6-5 and TRBJ2-2, with unresolved D. CDR3 length equals 11 residues. Germline CDR1 and CDR2: MNHEY and SVGAGI. Trimming stripped 5 bases from V and 11 bases from J, with 9 bases between. DNA for the CDR3: TGTGCCAGCAGTCTCGGTCTCGAGCTGTTTTTT. Translated: CASSLGLELFF.

The chain uses TRBV10-3 and TRBJ1-5; 7 bases match TRBD1. J lost 4 bases, V lost 6 bases, and 6 bases had no gene match. The germline V gene encodes CDR1 ENHRY and CDR2 SYGVKD. CDR3 size: 14 residues. The DNA for the CDR3 is TGTGCCATCAGGGACGACAGGGCAAATCAGCCCCAGCATTTT. Protein sequence: CAIRDDRANQPQHF.

The genes are TRBV7-2 and TRBJ2-7, with TRBD2 matching over 7 bases. V gave up 7 bases and J gave up 2 bases; unmatched junction bases: 5. Looked up from germline, CDR1 is SGHTA and CDR2 is FQGNSA. This CDR3 has 13 amino acids. The DNA for the CDR3 is TGTGCCAGCACCCTCGGGACTACCTACGAGCAGTACTTC. It translates to CASTLGTTYEQYF.

CDR3 sequence (DNA): TGTGCCAGCAGCTTGGCTAGGGGGCGTCAGCCCCAGCATTTT. This codes for CASSLARGRQPQHF. The rearrangement links TRBV5-8 to TRBJ1-5, with TRBD1 matching over 7 bases. The V gene end was trimmed by 0 bases and the J gene end by 6 bases; junction bases not matched to a gene: 3. The CDR3 spans 14 residues. In germline, CDR1 is SGHTS, CDR2 YDEGEE.